This TCR beta chain was profiled in a study of blood T cells in healthy people across ages. Findings and limits, study-wide: The long-lived group displayed more naive CD4+ cells, plus higher diversity, than the aged donors did. Getting older went along with TCR beta diversity per million T cells dropping roughly linearly.

The CDR3 consists of 17 residues. V dropped 1 base and J dropped 2 bases, with 16 bases sitting between them. The germline gives CDR1 SGHTA, CDR2 FQGNSA. A second PCR of about 6 to 11 cycles used a sample-barcoded 5' primer and a J-beta primer mix. One entry per CDR3 protein results from TCRdb running MiXCR on the 5' RACE reads. The table shows about 940,000 distinct CDR3 sequences, with around 48% occurring only once. This clonotype was observed a handful of times. The antigen remains undetermined. Material for sequencing was blood. This rearrangement joins TRBV7-2 to TRBJ2-3, with a possible D match to TRBD2 (6 bases). The origin of this receptor is a man younger than 45 in good health. This chain's CDR3 is CASSLVAGTYNTDTQYF. The CDR3 DNA follows: TGTGCCAGCAGCTTAGTGGCCGGGACTTACAACACAGATACGCAGTATTTT.